This entry lists 21 T cell receptor beta chains sequenced from one sample in a study of a mutant IDH1 vaccine in newly diagnosed glioma. The assay was immunoSEQ multiplex PCR, and TCRdb's table has in-frame clones only and misses some. This table holds 80,000 to 100,000 clones, around 80% found once. Time point given: baseline, week 1 (first vaccination visit). Treatment meaning: pre-vaccination baseline after standard-of-care therapy. This material consisted of PBMCs, taken from a glioma patient treated with radiotherapy, temozolomide or both. Receptor source: a man aged 40-49 years with glioma. Some clones in this sample may be carry-over from other donors' samples.

This chain links TRBV6-5 with TRBJ2-2, with 10 bases that match TRBD2. J gave up 6 bases and V 5 bases, and 6 bases lay outside the gene matches. CDR1 is MNHEY, CDR2 SVGAGI, per germline. The CDR3 extends over 15 amino acids. The CDR3 reads CASSPSGGASGELFF. The CDR3 DNA reads TGTGCCAGCAGTCCAAGCGGGGGGGCCTCCGGGGAGCTGTTTTTT.

This clone came up a few times. This chain links TRBV30 with TRBJ1-1; D gene ambiguous. Germline V gene sequence: CDR1 GTSNPN, CDR2 SVGIG (reference sequence). The CDR3 runs 11 residues. V lost 5 bases, J lost 7 bases, and 11 bases lay in between. CDR3 sequence: CAWAGIVEAFF. The CDR3 DNA sequence: TGTGCCTGGGCGGGAATAGTTGAAGCTTTCTTT.

The rearrangement links TRBV4-1 to TRBJ1-5; D ambiguous. The CDR3 contains 15 residues. V was shortened by 1 base and J by 1 base, with 8 bases between the two germline ends. Germline V lookup: CDR1 MGHRA, CDR2 YSYEKL. The CDR3 protein is CASSQVAVSNQPQHF. Written as DNA, the CDR3 is TGCGCCAGCAGCCAAGTGGCCGTGAGCAATCAGCCCCAGCATTTT.

This clone appeared a single time. V and J are TRBV30 and TRBJ2-1; 11 bases match TRBD2. This CDR3 has 14 residues. Germline V gene data show CDR1 as GTSNPN and CDR2 as SVGIG (reference sequence). J was trimmed by 15 bases and V by 0 bases; bases with no gene match: 10. CDR3 sequence (DNA): TGTGCCTGGAGTGTCGGTAGCGGGGGGGACCTTCGGTTCTTC. It yields the protein CAWSVGSGGDLRFF.

In this sample, this clone turned up a few times. The CDR3 spells CSPEGNTEAFF. Written as DNA, the CDR3 is TGCAGTCCCGAGGGTAACACTGAAGCTTTCTTT. V is TRBV20-1 and J is TRBJ1-1; D is ambiguous. The CDR3 contains 11 residues. CDR1 is DFQATT and CDR2 is SNEGSKA in the germline V gene (reference sequence). V was cut by 8 bases and J by 2 bases, with 9 bases left in between.

The count of this clone is one. The gene calls are TRBV7-9 and TRBJ1-2; D might be TRBD1 (5 bases). The CDR3 covers 12 residues. V dropped 5 bases and J dropped 8 bases, with 12 bases sitting between them. The germline V gene has CDR1 SEHNR and CDR2 FQNEAQ (reference sequence). CDR3 protein: CASSRDSVGYTF. CDR3 DNA sequence: TGTGCCAGCAGCCGTGACAGTGTCGGCTACACCTTC.

This chain joins TRBV6-6 and TRBJ1-6; a possible D gene is TRBD1 (5 bases). The germline CDR1 and CDR2 sequences are MNHNY and SVGAGI (reference sequence). Deletions cut 4 bases from V and 7 bases from J, with 17 bases between. The CDR3 loop spans 16 amino acids. This chain's CDR3 is CASSLRQSRENSPLHF. The CDR3 DNA follows: TGTGCCAGCAGTTTGCGACAGAGCAGAGAAAATTCACCCCTCCACTTT.

The chain couples TRBV6-5 to TRBJ1-1; 7 bases map to TRBD1. This CDR3 is 11 amino acids long. Germline CDR1 and CDR2: MNHEY and SVGAGI. J was trimmed by 8 bases and V by 6 bases; bases with no gene match: 3. The CDR3 coding sequence is TGTGCCAGCAGCCAGACAGGGGAAGCTTTCTTT. It is translated as CASSQTGEAFF.

The CDR3 region is CASSEIGGQGANQPQHF. The CDR3 region has the DNA TGTGCCAGCAGTGAAATAGGTGGGCAGGGGGCTAATCAGCCCCAGCATTTT. The chain is built from TRBV6-1 and TRBJ1-5; 8 positions match TRBD1. This CDR3 has 17 amino acids. Germline CDR1 MNHNS, CDR2 SASEGT. The J segment lost 4 bases and the V segment lost 2 bases, leaving 10 bases of the junction unmatched.

This clone has only one observation. At the DNA level, this CDR3 is encoded by other sequences in the same sample as well. V and J are TRBV7-9 and TRBJ1-1; possibly TRBD1 for D (5 bases). Trimming shortened V by 0 bases and J by 5 bases, and 10 bases separated the two germline ends. The CDR3 loop spans 14 amino acids. Germline V gene lookup returns CDR1 SEHNR and CDR2 FQNEAQ (reference sequence). The CDR3 loop reads CASSLAGAGTEAFF. In nucleotides, the CDR3 is TGTGCCAGCAGCTTAGCAGGGGCAGGGACTGAAGCTTTCTTT.

This sequence joins TRBV7-8 and TRBJ1-2; the D gene is possibly TRBD1 (5 bases). Germline-derived CDR1 and CDR2 are SGHVS and FQNEAQ. The V gene lost 5 bases and the J gene lost 1 base, with 17 bases spanning the gap. The CDR3 covers 16 residues. CDR3 sequence: CASSPGTGGSNYGYTF. CDR3 DNA sequence: TGTGCCAGCAGCCCCGGGACGGGGGGGAGTAACTATGGCTACACCTTC.

V and J are TRBV6-1 and TRBJ1-1, with D tentatively TRBD1 (5 bases). V was cut by 5 bases and J by 7 bases, with 8 bases left in between. The germline gives CDR1 MNHNS, CDR2 SASEGT. This CDR3 contains 11 residues. CDR3 DNA: TGTGCCAGCAGTCGGGGGGGTGAAGCTTTCTTT. Amino acid sequence: CASSRGGEAFF.

V is TRBV29-1 and J is TRBJ1-4, with D perhaps TRBD1 (5 bases). The germline V gene has CDR1 SQVTM and CDR2 ANQGSEA. Trimming removed 1 base from V and 8 bases from J, with 8 bases in between. This CDR3 is 12 amino acids long. The CDR3 DNA reads as TGCAGCGTTGAAGGGGGACGGGAAAAACTGTTTTTT. Amino acids: CSVEGGREKLFF.

J is TRBJ2-7 and V is TRBV27; no firm D call. The CDR3 consists of 15 residues. The germline gives CDR1 MNHEY, CDR2 SMNVEV (reference sequence). The V and J ends lost 10 bases and 2 bases respectively, with 21 bases between them. The CDR3 protein is CATFKTGSLPYEQYF. The CDR3 DNA reads TGTGCCACCTTCAAGACTGGCAGCCTCCCCTACGAGCAGTACTTC.

In this sample, this clone turned up a few times. The chain links TRBV6-5 to TRBJ1-1; no definite D call. Trimming removed 4 bases from V and 1 base from J, with 10 bases in between. The germline gives CDR1 MNHEY, CDR2 SVGAGI. The CDR3 has 14 residues. The CDR3 nucleotides read TGTGCCAGCAGTTCATTCGCGGGGAACACTGAAGCTTTCTTT. Its protein is CASSSFAGNTEAFF.

This clone appeared once. The gene calls are TRBV10-3 and TRBJ2-5; D is uncertain. V lost 0 bases and J lost 7, with 15 bases in between. Germline V gene lookup returns CDR1 ENHRY and CDR2 SYGVKD. This CDR3 is 15 amino acids long. The CDR3 DNA is TGTGCCATCAGTGAGTCCCCGGACGGGTGGGGGACCCAGTACTTC. Protein: CAISESPDGWGTQYF.

The J gene is TRBJ2-7, the V gene TRBV23-1; D is undetermined. TRBV23-1 is sorted into the ORF group, with uncertain function. The CDR3 is 12 amino acids. V was cut by 2 bases and J by 2 bases, with 4 bases left in between. DNA for the CDR3: TGCGCCAGCAGTCAACCTACCTACGAGCAGTACTTC. The encoded protein is CASSQPTYEQYF.

The chain couples TRBV6-5 to TRBJ2-7, with 7 positions matching TRBD1. The CDR3 contains 15 residues. Trimming at V came to 2 bases and at J to 1 base, leaving 5 bases not matched to a gene. Germline V CDR1 and CDR2: MNHEY, SVGAGI. This chain's CDR3 is CASSYRGQGSYEQYF. The CDR3 bases are TGTGCCAGCAGTTACAGGGGGCAGGGTTCCTACGAGCAGTACTTC.

The table lists this clone with a few counts. The chain is built from TRBV19 and TRBJ1-2; no firm D call. There are 8 residues in the CDR3. V dropped 8 bases and J dropped 8 bases, with 3 bases sitting between them. The germline V gene has CDR1 LNHDA and CDR2 SQIVND (reference sequence). The CDR3 coding sequence is TGTGCCAGTGGCGGCTACACCTTC. Translated: CASGGYTF.

The CDR3 region has the DNA TGCGCCAGCAGCTTGGGGCACCGGGACCTTTCTGAGCAGTACTTC. Amino acids: CASSLGHRDLSEQYF. The chain has TRBV5-1 and TRBJ2-5; TRBD1 or TRBD2 may be the D gene (5 bases each). This CDR3 spans 15 amino acids. Germline CDR1 SGHRS, CDR2 YFSETQ. Trimming pared 0 bases from V and 11 bases from J, leaving 20 bases between.

This clone was seen only a few times. The V call is TRBV21-1, the J call TRBJ1-3. TRBV21-1 is tagged as a pseudogene. The CDR3 sequence is 15 residues long. The CDR3 protein is CASSNRSTSGNTIYF. The CDR3, as DNA: TGTGCCAGCAGCAATCGGAGTACCTCTGGAAACACCATATATTTT.